This TCR beta chain appears in the sequencing data of a study of tumor-infiltrating lymphocytes in primary liver carcinoma. Study-wide background: Both sexes were represented among patients, who were 30 to 69 years old.

As for this clonotype: Its ends do not fully match the called genes, so a read error is possible.

With a constant-region primer, TCR beta cDNA was made from approximately 520 ng of total RNA. Researchers made the TCR beta libraries by running three nested multiplex PCR rounds with slightly modified ARM-PCR. One entry per CDR3 protein results from TCRdb running MiXCR on the multiplex PCR reads. The repertoire includes roughly 120,000 distinct CDR3 sequences, around 65% of them detected once, and over 8% sits in the top ten. Both RNA and DNA were isolated together from about 20-30 mg of bulk tissue that had not been sorted. The sequencing sample was made of tumor-adjacent normal liver tissue. The source of this sequence is a woman aged 55-75 years with primary liver carcinoma and hepatitis B virus infection.

The CDR3 here is CASSSTGTTRVTNEKLFF. The CDR3 DNA sequence: TGTGCAAGCAGCTCGACAGGGACCACTCGAGTAACTAATGAGAAACTGTTTTTT. The rearrangement joins TRBV11-2 to TRBJ1-4; 7 nucleotides match TRBD1. The CDR3 loop spans 18 amino acids. CDR1 SGHAT and CDR2 FQNNGV come from the germline V gene.